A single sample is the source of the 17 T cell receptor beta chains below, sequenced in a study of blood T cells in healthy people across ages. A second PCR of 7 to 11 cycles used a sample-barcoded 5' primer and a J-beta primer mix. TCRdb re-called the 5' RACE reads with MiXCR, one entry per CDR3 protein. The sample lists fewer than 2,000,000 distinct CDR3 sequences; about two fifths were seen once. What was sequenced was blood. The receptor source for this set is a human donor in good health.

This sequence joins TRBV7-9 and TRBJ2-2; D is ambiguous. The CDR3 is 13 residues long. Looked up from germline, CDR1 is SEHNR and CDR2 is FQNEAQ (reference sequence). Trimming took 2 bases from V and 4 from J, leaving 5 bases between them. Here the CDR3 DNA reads TGTGCCAGCAGCTTATCCCCCACCGGGGAGCTGTTTTTT. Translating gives CASSLSPTGELFF.

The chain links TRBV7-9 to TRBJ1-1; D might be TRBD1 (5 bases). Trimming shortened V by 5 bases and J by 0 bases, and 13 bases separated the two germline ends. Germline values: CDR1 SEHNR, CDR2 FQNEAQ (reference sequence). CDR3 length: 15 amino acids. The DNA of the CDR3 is TGTGCCAGCAGCCGCAGGGTGGGAATGAACACTGAAGCTTTCTTT. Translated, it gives CASSRRVGMNTEAFF.

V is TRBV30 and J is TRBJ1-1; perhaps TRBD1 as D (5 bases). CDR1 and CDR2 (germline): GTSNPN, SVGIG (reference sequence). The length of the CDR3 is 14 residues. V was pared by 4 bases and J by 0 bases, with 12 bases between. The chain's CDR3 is CAWTLWGMNTEAFF. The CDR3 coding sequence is TGTGCCTGGACTCTCTGGGGCATGAACACTGAAGCTTTCTTT.

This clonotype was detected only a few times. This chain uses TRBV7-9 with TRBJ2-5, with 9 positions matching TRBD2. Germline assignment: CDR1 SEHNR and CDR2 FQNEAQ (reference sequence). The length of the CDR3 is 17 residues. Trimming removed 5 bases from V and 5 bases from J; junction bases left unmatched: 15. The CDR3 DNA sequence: TGTGCCAGCAGCCTAGATCTAAAGCGGGGGGACCTTGAGACCCAGTACTTC. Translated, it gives CASSLDLKRGDLETQYF.

The chain's CDR3 is CASSVATGLTYEQYF. The DNA of the CDR3 is TGTGCCAGCAGCGTAGCTACAGGGTTGACCTACGAGCAGTACTTC. The chain links TRBV9 to TRBJ2-7, with a tentative D call TRBD1 (6 bases). The CDR3 has 15 residues. Germline V lookup: CDR1 SGDLS, CDR2 YYNGEE. V was clipped by 0 bases and J by 2 bases, with 12 bases between them.

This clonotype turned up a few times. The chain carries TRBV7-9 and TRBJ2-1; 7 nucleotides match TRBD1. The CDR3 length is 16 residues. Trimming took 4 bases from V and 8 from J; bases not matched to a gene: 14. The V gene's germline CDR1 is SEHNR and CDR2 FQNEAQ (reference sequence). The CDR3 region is CASSSHRDSKLHEQFF. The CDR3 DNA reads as TGTGCCAGCAGCTCACACCGGGACAGTAAGCTCCATGAGCAGTTCTTC.

The CDR3 DNA reads TGTGCCAGCAGCCAGGAGGCCCGGGTGGCTTTCTTT. Encoded protein: CASSQEARVAFF. The chain uses TRBV7-9 and TRBJ1-1; D uncertain. Deletions cut 5 bases from V and 11 bases from J, with 15 bases between. The CDR3 runs 12 residues. Germline CDR1 and CDR2: SEHNR and FQNEAQ (reference sequence).

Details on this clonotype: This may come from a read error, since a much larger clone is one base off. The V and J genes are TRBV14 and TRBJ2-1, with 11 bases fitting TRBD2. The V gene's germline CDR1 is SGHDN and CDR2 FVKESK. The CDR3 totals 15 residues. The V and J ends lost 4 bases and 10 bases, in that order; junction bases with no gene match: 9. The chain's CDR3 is CASSRLTSGTYEQFF. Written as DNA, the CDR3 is TGTGCCAGCAGCCGGTTGACTAGCGGGACCTACGAGCAGTTCTTC.

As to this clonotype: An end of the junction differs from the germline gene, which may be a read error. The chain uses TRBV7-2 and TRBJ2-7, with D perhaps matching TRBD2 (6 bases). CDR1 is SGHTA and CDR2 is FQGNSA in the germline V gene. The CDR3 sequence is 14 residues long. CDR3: CASSVAAHPVGQYF. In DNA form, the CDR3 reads TGTGCCAGCAGCGTAGCGGCTCATCCCGTCGGGCAGTACTTC. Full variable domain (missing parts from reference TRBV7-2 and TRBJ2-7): GAGVSQSPSNKVTEKGKDVELRCDPISGHTALYWYRQSLGQGLEFLIYFQGNSAPDKSGLPSDRFSAERTGGSVSTLTIQRTQQEDSAVYLCASSVAAHPVGQYFGPGTRLTVT.

CDR3 residues: CASSPGGGNNEQFF. The CDR3 DNA sequence: TGCGCCAGCAGCCCCGGGGGTGGGAACAATGAGCAGTTCTTC. The chain recombines TRBV5-1 with TRBJ2-1, with D possibly matching TRBD2 (6 bases). Germline V gene sequence: CDR1 SGHRS, CDR2 YFSETQ. The CDR3 extends over 14 amino acids. With 4 bases removed from V and 5 bases from J, the gap between germline ends came to 13 bases.

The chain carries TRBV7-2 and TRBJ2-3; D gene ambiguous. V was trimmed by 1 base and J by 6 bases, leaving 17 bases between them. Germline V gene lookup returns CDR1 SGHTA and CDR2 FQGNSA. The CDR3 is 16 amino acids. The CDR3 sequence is CASSLGLLTLPDTQYF. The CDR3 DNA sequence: TGTGCCAGCAGCTTAGGTCTCCTAACCTTACCGGATACGCAGTATTTT.

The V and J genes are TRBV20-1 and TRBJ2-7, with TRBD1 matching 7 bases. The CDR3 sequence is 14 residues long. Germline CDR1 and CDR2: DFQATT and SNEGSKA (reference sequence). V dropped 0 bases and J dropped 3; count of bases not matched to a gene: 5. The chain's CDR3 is CSARDPTGDYEQYF. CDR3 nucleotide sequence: TGCAGTGCTAGAGACCCTACAGGGGACTACGAGCAGTACTTC.

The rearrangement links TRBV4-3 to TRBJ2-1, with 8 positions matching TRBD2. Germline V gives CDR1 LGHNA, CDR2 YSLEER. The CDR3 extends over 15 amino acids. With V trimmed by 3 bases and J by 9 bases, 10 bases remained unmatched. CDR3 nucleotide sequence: TGCGCCAGCAGCCAGACCGGGACTAGGGGGGGTGAGCAGTTCTTC. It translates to CASSQTGTRGGEQFF.

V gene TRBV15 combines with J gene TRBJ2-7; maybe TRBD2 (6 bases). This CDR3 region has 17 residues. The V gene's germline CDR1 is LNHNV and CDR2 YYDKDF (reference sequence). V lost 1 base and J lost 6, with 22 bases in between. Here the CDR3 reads CATSRGGENTWLGEQYF. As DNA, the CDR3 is TGTGCCACCAGCAGAGGCGGGGAGAACACCTGGCTAGGCGAGCAGTACTTC.

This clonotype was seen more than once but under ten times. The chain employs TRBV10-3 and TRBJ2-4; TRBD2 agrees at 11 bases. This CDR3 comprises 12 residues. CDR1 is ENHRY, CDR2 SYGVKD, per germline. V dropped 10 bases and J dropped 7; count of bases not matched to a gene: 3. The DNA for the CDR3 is TGTGCCAGTACTAGCGGGAGTAACATTCAGTACTTC. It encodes CASTSGSNIQYF.

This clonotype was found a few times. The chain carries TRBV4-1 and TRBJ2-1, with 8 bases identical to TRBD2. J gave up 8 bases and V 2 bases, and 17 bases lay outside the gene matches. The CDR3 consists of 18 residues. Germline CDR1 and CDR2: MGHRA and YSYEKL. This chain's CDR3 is CASSQILGTGTSSDEQFF. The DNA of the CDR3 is TGCGCCAGCAGCCAAATCCTCGGAACTGGGACTAGTTCCGATGAGCAGTTCTTC.

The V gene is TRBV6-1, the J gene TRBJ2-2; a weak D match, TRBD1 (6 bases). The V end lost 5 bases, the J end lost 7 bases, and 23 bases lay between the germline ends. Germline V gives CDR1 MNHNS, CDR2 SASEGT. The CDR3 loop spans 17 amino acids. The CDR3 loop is CASSKNRAGGLIGELFF. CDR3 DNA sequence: TGTGCCAGCAGTAAAAACAGGGCTGGAGGTTTGATCGGGGAGCTGTTTTTT.